These 30 T cell receptor beta chains share one sample of origin, sequenced in a study of CD8+CD57+ T cells in acquired aplastic anemia. CDR3 and TCR beta VDJ profiling relied on genomic DNA as the template. TCRdb redid the calling of the reads with MiXCR, one entry per CDR3 protein. The sample yields approximately 220,000 distinct CDR3 sequences, roughly 45% seen once. All sequencing subjects had displayed CD8+CD57+ cell expansion on flow cytometry. Sequenced material: sorted CD4+, CD8+, or CD8+CD57+ T cells (not recorded which) from PBMCs. Every receptor here comes from a human donor with aplastic anemia.

The chain joins TRBV9 to TRBJ2-7; 7 bases map to TRBD1. CDR1 and CDR2 from the germline V gene are SGDLS and YYNGEE. CDR3 length: 17 amino acids. With V trimmed by 0 bases and J by 0 bases, 9 bases remained unmatched. CDR3 amino acids: CASSVGEGGASSYEQYF. CDR3 coding DNA: TGTGCCAGCAGCGTAGGCGAAGGGGGCGCAAGCTCCTACGAGCAGTACTTC. The full variable domain, with the rest looked up from reference TRBV9 and TRBJ2-7, is DSGVTQTPKHLITATGQRVTLRCSPRSGDLSVYWYQQSLDQGLQFLIQYYNGEERAKGNILERFSAQQFPDLHSELNLSSLELGDSALYFCASSVGEGGASSYEQYFGPGTRLTVT.

To note about this clonotype: A much bigger clone sits one base away, suggesting this may be a read error. This chain uses TRBV5-1 with TRBJ2-1; D may be TRBD2 (5 bases). There are 14 residues in the CDR3. V was clipped by 3 bases and J by 5 bases, with 12 bases between them. The germline CDR1 and CDR2 sequences are SGHRS and YFSETQ. As DNA, the CDR3 is TGCGCCAGCAGCTGGGCCCGGCGGGACAATGAGCAGTTCTTC. Its translation is CASSWARRDNEQFF.

In its sample, this clonotype was seen once. V usage is TRBV7-9 and J usage is TRBJ2-7; D gene uncertain. The ends were cut back, 11 bases at V and 3 bases at J, with 11 bases in the middle. Germline-derived CDR1 and CDR2 are SEHNR and FQNEAQ (reference sequence). There are 11 residues in the CDR3. The CDR3 loop is CAWSNGYEQYF. In nucleotides, the CDR3 is TGTGCCTGGAGCAACGGCTACGAGCAGTACTTC.

This rearrangement joins TRBV7-9 to TRBJ1-5; 7 bases map to TRBD1. This CDR3 contains 15 residues. The junction had 9 bases not matched to a gene; V was cut back by 3 bases and J by 7 bases. CDR1 SEHNR and CDR2 FQNEAQ come from the germline V gene (reference sequence). The CDR3 reads CASSLAGTVRQPQHF. The CDR3, as DNA: TGTGCCAGCAGCTTGGCCGGGACAGTAAGACAGCCCCAGCATTTT.

In its sample, this clonotype was seen many times. This chain links TRBV2 with TRBJ1-2, with D perhaps matching TRBD1 (5 bases). The germline gives CDR1 SNHLY, CDR2 FYNNEI. The CDR3 contains 13 residues. Trimming pared 1 base from V and 8 bases from J, leaving 11 bases between. CDR3 residues: CASSEGGIGGYTF. DNA for the CDR3: TGTGCCAGCAGTGAAGGGGGGATTGGAGGCTACACCTTC.

This clonotype was counted only a few times. This chain joins TRBV7-7 and TRBJ2-7; 15 bases align to TRBD2. The CDR3 loop spans 14 amino acids. The V and J ends lost 5 bases and 6 bases, in that order; junction bases with no gene match: 2. Germline V gene data show CDR1 as SSHAT and CDR2 as FNYEAQ (reference sequence). CDR3 amino acids: CASSTGLAGGEQYF. The CDR3 nucleotides are TGTGCCAGCAGCACGGGACTAGCGGGGGGCGAGCAGTACTTC.

The chain uses TRBV29-1 and TRBJ1-4; D not certain. The CDR3 consists of 13 residues. Looked up from germline, CDR1 is SQVTM and CDR2 is ANQGSEA. V dropped 4 bases and J dropped 0 bases, with 6 bases sitting between them. The CDR3 reads CSVAASTNEKLFF. The CDR3 nucleotides read TGCAGCGTTGCAGCATCAACTAATGAAAAACTGTTTTTT.

To note about this clonotype: One base away lies a much larger clone, so this may be a sequencing read error. This chain uses TRBV7-8 with TRBJ1-1; 7 bases line up with TRBD1. CDR1 and CDR2 from the germline V gene are SGHVS and FQNEAQ. V shed 1 base, J shed 4 bases, and the junction held 6 bases outside the gene matches. The CDR3 runs to 15 residues. The CDR3 sequence is CASSLGKGAVTEAFF. The CDR3 nucleotides read TGTGCCAGCAGCTTAGGAAAGGGGGCTGTCACTGAAGCTTTCTTT.

The J gene is TRBJ2-3, the V gene TRBV6-6; D remains ambiguous. CDR3 size: 14 residues. Trimming left V 0 bases short and J 11 bases short, with 15 bases between. CDR1 and CDR2 from the germline V gene are MNHNY and SVGAGI (reference sequence). CDR3 amino acids: CASSYSSSANEQYF. The CDR3 DNA reads as TGTGCCAGCAGTTACTCGAGTAGTGCCAATGAGCAGTATTTT.

This clonotype showed up many times. This rearrangement joins TRBV14 to TRBJ2-3; D is unclear. The V end was cut by 4 bases, the J end by 0 bases, with 14 bases between. The CDR3 loop spans 16 amino acids. Germline lookup yields CDR1 SGHDN and CDR2 FVKESK. The CDR3 loop reads CASSPLGMTSTDTQYF. The DNA of the CDR3 is TGTGCCAGCAGCCCCCTTGGTATGACAAGCACAGATACGCAGTATTTT.

This clonotype has just a few counts. This chain connects TRBV5-6 to TRBJ2-2; D gene ambiguous. Germline V lookup: CDR1 SGHDT, CDR2 YYEEEE. V lost 4 bases, J lost 0 bases, and 13 bases lay in between. The CDR3 runs 16 residues. The CDR3 region is CASSQLGNSNTGELFF. The CDR3 DNA is TGTGCCAGCAGCCAATTGGGGAATTCGAACACCGGGGAGCTGTTTTTT.

The chain uses TRBV5-5 and TRBJ2-7, with TRBD1 matching over 8 bases. Germline V CDR1 and CDR2: SGHKS, YYEKEE (reference sequence). The ends lost 4 bases at V and 7 bases at J; junction bases unmatched: 7. CDR3 length: 13 amino acids. DNA of the CDR3: TGTGCCAGCAGCGACAGGACAGGGAGAGAGCAGTACTTC. Protein: CASSDRTGREQYF.

This chain joins TRBV11-2 and TRBJ2-5; maybe TRBD1 (6 bases). CDR1 is SGHAT, CDR2 FQNNGV, per germline. V lost 1 base, J lost 7 bases, and 7 bases lay in between. The CDR3 extends over 12 amino acids. The CDR3 bases are TGTGCCAGCAGCTTAGGGGACACGACCCAGTACTTC. Protein: CASSLGDTTQYF.

The V and J genes are TRBV6-1 and TRBJ2-3, with D tentatively TRBD1 (5 bases). The CDR3 length is 16 residues. V was pared by 2 bases and J by 3 bases, with 15 bases between. Germline lookup yields CDR1 MNHNS and CDR2 SASEGT. CDR3 protein: CASSELSPGQTDTQYF. Here the CDR3 DNA reads TGTGCCAGCAGTGAACTTTCGCCAGGGCAGACAGATACGCAGTATTTT.

V is TRBV28 and J is TRBJ1-1, with no clear D. V shed 6 bases and J shed 4 bases, with 12 bases lying between them. The CDR3 length is 13 residues. The germline gives CDR1 MDHEN, CDR2 SYDVKM. The CDR3 bases are TGTGCCAGCAGCCACGAATTGGGCACTGAAGCTTTCTTT. This gives the protein CASSHELGTEAFF. Variable domain in full (rest from reference TRBV28 and TRBJ1-1): DVKVTQSSRYLVKRTGEKVFLECVQDMDHENMFWYRQDPGLGLRLIYFSYDVKMKEKGDIPEGYSVSREKKERFSLILESASTNQTSMYLCASSHELGTEAFFGQGTRLTVV.

This clonotype was recorded at least ten times. This chain joins TRBV2 and TRBJ1-5, with 8 bases that match TRBD1. The CDR3 is 14 amino acids. The V gene end was trimmed by 3 bases and the J gene end by 7 bases; junction bases not matched to a gene: 5. Looked up from germline, CDR1 is SNHLY and CDR2 is FYNNEI. The CDR3 reads CASSEDRARQPQHF. CDR3 bases: TGTGCCAGCAGTGAGGACAGGGCACGCCAGCCCCAGCATTTT. The complete variable domain, with remaining parts taken from reference TRBV2 and TRBJ1-5, reads EPEVTQTPSHQVTQMGQEVILRCVPISNHLYFYWYRQILGQKVEFLVSFYNNEISEKSEIFDDQFSVERPDGSNFTLKIRSTKLEDSAMYFCASSEDRARQPQHFGDGTRLSIL.

This sequence joins TRBV9 and TRBJ2-7, with D possibly matching TRBD1 (6 bases). Per the germline V gene, CDR1 is SGDLS and CDR2 is YYNGEE. This CDR3 spans 15 amino acids. V lost 0 bases, J lost 2 bases, and 12 bases lay in between. DNA of the CDR3: TGTGCCAGCAGCGTAGGAGGACAGCAAGCCTACGAGCAGTACTTC. Encoded protein: CASSVGGQQAYEQYF.

The rearrangement joins TRBV6-1 to TRBJ2-1; 8 bases align to TRBD2. Germline-derived CDR1 and CDR2 are MNHNS and SASEGT. Trimming removed 7 bases from V and 3 bases from J; junction bases left unmatched: 8. The CDR3 loop spans 15 amino acids. DNA of the CDR3: TGTGCCAGCATTAACGGGGGGGCGGACTACAATGAGCAGTTCTTC. Translated, it gives CASINGGADYNEQFF.

This clonotype was counted at least ten times. The gene calls are TRBV12-3 or TRBV12-4 and TRBJ1-4; D might be TRBD1 (6 bases). The CDR3 is made up of 15 amino acids. V lost 6 bases, J lost 4 bases, and 15 bases lay in between. The CDR3 spells CASRNSRGINEKLFF. The CDR3 DNA follows: TGTGCCAGCAGGAACTCGAGGGGGATTAATGAAAAACTGTTTTTT.

The chain has TRBV27 and TRBJ1-2, with 9 bases matching TRBD1. The ends lost 6 bases at V and 7 bases at J; junction bases unmatched: 12. Germline CDR1 MNHEY, CDR2 SMNVEV (reference sequence). The CDR3 spans 15 residues. CDR3 in DNA: TGTGCCAGCAGATCCGGGACAGGGCTTGGGGGTGGCTACACCTTC. Protein product: CASRSGTGLGGGYTF.

In its sample, this clonotype was seen many times. The gene calls are TRBV7-9 and TRBJ2-3; 8 nucleotides line up with TRBD2. There are 15 residues in the CDR3. Germline V gene sequence: CDR1 SEHNR, CDR2 FQNEAQ (reference sequence). Trimming at V came to 5 bases and at J to 5 bases, leaving 9 bases not matched to a gene. CDR3 residues: CASSPRGGVGDTQYF. The CDR3 bases are TGTGCCAGCAGCCCCCGGGGGGGAGTGGGAGATACGCAGTATTTT.

The rearrangement links TRBV19 to TRBJ1-3; 8 nucleotides agree with TRBD1. V shed 4 bases, J shed 7 bases, and the junction held 15 bases outside the gene matches. The CDR3 has 17 residues. Germline V CDR1 and CDR2: LNHDA, SQIVND (reference sequence). CDR3 sequence reads: CASSTYLQGAIRNTIYF. The CDR3 DNA sequence: TGTGCCAGTAGTACCTACCTCCAGGGGGCTATCCGGAACACCATATATTTT. Full variable domain (remainder filled in from reference TRBV19 and TRBJ1-3): DGGITQSPKYLFRKEGQNVTLSCEQNLNHDAMYWYRQDPGQGLRLIYYSQIVNDFQKGDIAEGYSVSREKKESFPLTVTSAQKNPTAFYLCASSTYLQGAIRNTIYFGEGSWLTVV.

This clonotype was seen a single time. A read error is possible here, since a much larger clone lies one base away. The chain combines TRBV13 with TRBJ1-6, with D possibly being TRBD1 (5 bases). Germline V gives CDR1 PRHDT, CDR2 FYEKMQ (reference sequence). V shed 5 bases and J shed 8 bases, with 19 bases lying between them. The CDR3 loop spans 16 amino acids. The CDR3 here is CASSPRGHRFDSPLHF. The CDR3, as DNA: TGTGCCAGCAGCCCGAGAGGACATCGGTTCGATTCACCCCTCCACTTT.

This chain joins TRBV4-1 and TRBJ2-7; D uncertain. Germline lookup yields CDR1 MGHRA and CDR2 YSYEKL. The germline V and J ends were trimmed by 1 base and 2 bases, with 9 bases remaining between them. The CDR3 runs 14 residues. As DNA, the CDR3 is TGCGCCAGCAGCCAAGTGGCAGGTACCTACGAGCAGTACTTC. Protein sequence: CASSQVAGTYEQYF.

This clonotype has a count of ten or more. J is TRBJ1-5 and V is TRBV2; 10 nucleotides line up with TRBD1. J gave up 7 bases and V 6 bases, and 6 bases lay outside the gene matches. Germline CDR1 is SNHLY and CDR2 is FYNNEI. The CDR3 is 14 amino acids. CDR3 bases: TGTGCCAGCAGCGGGGACAGGGGACGCCAGCCCCAGCATTTT. This encodes CASSGDRGRQPQHF.

This clonotype has just a few counts. A much more abundant neighbour one base away suggests this may be a read error. This chain connects TRBV9 to TRBJ1-2; no definite D call. In germline, CDR1 is SGDLS, CDR2 YYNGEE. V lost 0 bases, J lost 3 bases, and 12 bases lay in between. CDR3 length: 15 amino acids. CDR3 amino acids: CASSVDPGTDYGYTF. The CDR3, as DNA: TGTGCCAGCAGCGTAGACCCGGGCACGGACTATGGCTACACCTTC.

This clonotype was observed at least ten times. The chain employs TRBV2 and TRBJ1-1, with 7 nucleotides matching TRBD1. The CDR3 contains 16 residues. V gave up 3 bases and J gave up 0 bases; unmatched junction bases: 7. CDR1 and CDR2 from the germline V gene are SNHLY and FYNNEI. Written as DNA, the CDR3 is TGTGCCAGCAGTGAGGGTACAGGGGTTATGAACACTGAAGCTTTCTTT. It encodes CASSEGTGVMNTEAFF.

The sample holds many counts of this clonotype. This chain links TRBV19 with TRBJ1-1; the D gene is possibly TRBD1 (6 bases). CDR1 and CDR2 (germline): LNHDA, SQIVND (reference sequence). The ends were cut back, 3 bases at V and 1 base at J, with 9 bases in the middle. The CDR3 is made up of 14 amino acids. For the CDR3, the DNA is TGTGCCAGTAGTATTCGGACAGAGAACACTGAAGCTTTCTTT. Translated: CASSIRTENTEAFF.

This clonotype was detected ten times or more. This chain connects TRBV5-1 to TRBJ2-3; D is possibly TRBD2 (6 bases). This CDR3 comprises 15 residues. The V end lost 0 bases, the J end lost 6 bases, and 14 bases lay between the germline ends. Per the germline V gene, CDR1 is SGHRS and CDR2 is YFSETQ. CDR3 in amino acids: CASSLAVAVEDTQYF. The CDR3 DNA reads TGCGCCAGCAGCTTGGCGGTAGCGGTGGAGGATACGCAGTATTTT.

This clonotype appeared once. A read error may produce the germline difference seen at one junction end. The J gene is TRBJ2-5, the V gene TRBV5-8; 12 nucleotides agree with TRBD2. The CDR3 sequence is 21 residues long. CDR1 SGHTS and CDR2 YDEGEE come from the germline V gene. CDR3 DNA: TGCGCCAGCAGCCGGACTAGCGGGGAGGCGGACACCGGGACAGCAGAGGAGACCCAGTACTTC. It yields the protein CASSRTSGEADTGTAEETQYF. Full variable domain (outside the CDR3, taken from reference TRBV5-8 and TRBJ2-5): EAGVTQSPTHLIKTRGQQATLRCSPISGHTSVYWYQQALGLGLQFLLWYDEGEERNRGNFPPRFSGRQFPNYSSELNVNALELEDSALYLCASSRTSGEADTGTAEETQYFGPGTRLLVL.